This T cell receptor beta chain was captured by sequencing in a study of blood T cells in healthy people across ages. Whole-study findings and limits: CMV status of donors was not determined, possibly confounding expanded clonotype changes. There were more naive CD4+ cells and higher diversity in long-lived donors than in aged donors. Among T cells, TCR beta diversity per million cells dropped roughly linearly as age rose.

This clonotype was detected only a few times. Its antigen is as yet unknown. Alongside a J-beta primer mix, a sample-barcoded 5' primer served in a second PCR lasting roughly 7 to 11 cycles. Every molecule of cDNA carried a tag from a template-switch adaptor with 12 random nucleotides. TCRdb analysed the 5' RACE reads with MiXCR anew, one entry per CDR3 protein. The data contain some 370,000 distinct CDR3 sequences, about half of them singletons. CDR1 and CDR2 from the germline V gene are SGHTA and FQGNSA. The CDR3 contains 14 residues. V dropped 10 bases and J dropped 7; count of bases not matched to a gene: 12.

This TCR came from a man between 60 and 70 years old in good health. V usage is TRBV7-2 and J usage is TRBJ2-2, with 7 bases that match TRBD1. Material for sequencing was blood. The CDR3 here is CATKPRGGGGELFF. The CDR3 coding sequence is TGTGCCACCAAACCGCGAGGGGGCGGCGGGGAGCTGTTTTTT.